The 9 T cell receptor beta chains presented below share a single source sample, sequenced in a study of blood T cells in healthy people across ages. It was with a sample-barcoded 5' primer and a J-beta primer mix that a second PCR of roughly 6 to 12 cycles was run. TCRdb passed the 5' RACE reads through MiXCR, listing each CDR3 protein once. This sample has about 1,600,000 distinct CDR3 sequences, with around 39% found just once. Sequencing was done on a sample of blood. The receptors were gathered from a young woman in good health.

This clonotype was seen at least ten times. V gene TRBV5-1 combines with J gene TRBJ2-3, with 7 bases identical to TRBD2. Germline V gene data show CDR1 as SGHRS and CDR2 as YFSETQ. Trimming at V came to 5 bases and at J to 3 bases, leaving 3 bases not matched to a gene. The CDR3 sequence is 13 residues long. The CDR3 DNA is TGCGCCAGCAGACCCGGGGGGACAGATACGCAGTATTTT. Translating gives CASRPGGTDTQYF.

The chain recombines TRBV20-1 with TRBJ2-7; D is unclear. This CDR3 region has 14 residues. CDR1 and CDR2 from the germline V gene are DFQATT and SNEGSKA (reference sequence). V was cut by 7 bases and J by 3 bases, with 19 bases left in between. CDR3 residues: CSGRHSLGDYEQYF. For the CDR3, the DNA is TGCAGTGGCCGGCACAGTCTAGGTGACTACGAGCAGTACTTC.

This rearrangement joins TRBV7-9 to TRBJ2-7, with D possibly being TRBD1 (6 bases). CDR3 length: 16 residues. CDR1 is SEHNR and CDR2 is FQNEAQ in the germline V gene (reference sequence). The V end lost 1 base, the J end lost 3 bases, and 16 bases lay between the germline ends. The DNA of the CDR3 is TGTGCCAGCAGCTTAGGGCGTGGGACGGGACACTACGAGCAGTACTTC. It is translated as CASSLGRGTGHYEQYF.

This clonotype was seen only a few times. J is TRBJ2-3 and V is TRBV3-1; D is unclear. CDR3 length equals 15 residues. CDR1 and CDR2 from the germline V gene are LGHDT and YNNKEL (reference sequence). V dropped 4 bases and J dropped 4 bases, with 15 bases sitting between them. The CDR3 region is CASSPLGLAPDTQYF. CDR3 DNA: TGTGCCAGCAGCCCGCTTGGCTTAGCTCCAGATACGCAGTATTTT.

This clonotype was detected only once. The J gene is TRBJ1-1, the V gene TRBV7-2; D is undetermined. CDR1 is SGHTA, CDR2 FQGNSA, per germline. V shed 5 bases and J shed 8 bases, with 9 bases lying between them. This CDR3 spans 11 amino acids. Written as DNA, the CDR3 is TGTGCCAGCAGCCCGGCTATCGAAGCTTTCTTT. It specifies CASSPAIEAFF.

In its sample, this clonotype was seen a few times. The chain combines TRBV28 with TRBJ2-7, with unresolved D. The germline V and J ends were trimmed by 4 bases and 5 bases, with 9 bases remaining between them. CDR3 length: 12 residues. Per germline, CDR1 MDHEN and CDR2 SYDVKM. Here the CDR3 DNA reads TGTGCCAGCAGTTATCTAATCCACGAGCAGTACTTC. Translated: CASSYLIHEQYF.

This clonotype was counted at least ten times. The chain is built from TRBV6-1 and TRBJ1-2; no clear D. The ends were cut back, 2 bases at V and 2 bases at J, with 3 bases in the middle. Germline values: CDR1 MNHNS, CDR2 SASEGT. The CDR3 spans 12 residues. The CDR3 protein is CASSELNYGYTF. The CDR3 DNA is TGTGCCAGCAGTGAATTGAACTATGGCTACACCTTC.

Written as DNA, the CDR3 is TGTGCCAGCAGCCAAGGGGGGGGACTAGCGGGAGGTGGTGAGCAGTTCTTC. Its protein product is CASSQGGGLAGGGEQFF. The chain is built from TRBV4-2 and TRBJ2-1, with 15 positions matching TRBD2. The germline CDR1 and CDR2 sequences are LGHNA and YNFKEQ. Trimming removed 1 base from V and 9 bases from J; junction bases left unmatched: 7. CDR3 size: 17 residues.

In nucleotides, the CDR3 is TGCAGTGGGGGGGGCTTCACAGATACGCAGTATTTT. Its translation is CSGGGFTDTQYF. The chain combines TRBV20-1 with TRBJ2-3; a weak D match, TRBD2 (7 bases). CDR1 is DFQATT, CDR2 SNEGSKA, per germline (reference sequence). The CDR3 spans 12 residues. The V gene lost 7 bases and the J gene lost 2 bases, with 10 bases spanning the gap.